Described below is a single T cell receptor (beta chain) sequence and its context. Profiled with immunoSEQ multiplex PCR; TCRdb holds only in-frame clones, not every one. The sample yields 40,000 or so clones, around 88% seen once. This sample was taken from a study of blood T cell repertoires in COVID-19. With 2 bases removed from V and 3 bases from J, the gap between germline ends came to 6 bases. CDR1 is SGHRS and CDR2 is YFSETQ in the germline V gene. The CDR3 totals 12 residues. The source of this sequence is a human donor in a cohort sampled during active COVID-19. The chain employs TRBV5-1 and TRBJ2-7; possible D gene TRBD1, 5 bases. The specimen was peripheral blood. CDR3 nucleotides: TGCGCCAGCAGCTTACAGGACTACGAGCAGTACTTC. Its protein product is CASSLQDYEQYF.